This TCR beta chain was captured by sequencing in a study of naive and memory T cell subsets. Whole-study findings and limits: A few larger clonotypes appeared in naive repertoires, especially CD8, possibly memory cells re-expressing CD45RA.

A note on this clonotype: The antigen is unknown.

Both TRBC1 and TRBC2 were covered by a beta constant-region primer of two equimolar oligonucleotides. Ligated cDNA was amplified by four rounds of PCR with nested alpha and beta constant-region primers and SP2. An oligonucleotide with the SP2 primer and a 12-nucleotide UMI was ligated to the cDNA 3' end. MiXCR, run by TCRdb on the UMI-ligation and nested PCR reads, gives a single entry per CDR3 protein. This table has 90,000 to 120,000 distinct CDR3 sequences, roughly 14% appearing once. The ends were cut back, 3 bases at V and 2 bases at J, with 13 bases in the middle. The CDR3 extends over 15 amino acids.

The receptor comes from a human donor in good health. Source material: naive CD8+ T cells from blood. The chain has TRBV12-3 or TRBV12-4 and TRBJ1-2; D ambiguous. The CDR3 region is CASSFVARSNYGYTF. The CDR3 coding sequence is TGTGCCAGCAGTTTTGTGGCCAGGTCGAACTATGGCTACACCTTC.